Each of the 23 T cell receptor beta chains below was sequenced from the same sample in a study of blood T cell repertoires in COVID-19. Clones were sequenced by immunoSEQ multiplex PCR, and TCRdb holds only the in-frame ones, with some missing. The sample carries approximately 290,000 clones, roughly 84% recorded once. The source material was peripheral blood. The receptors come from a human donor with COVID-19, enrolled during active disease. The donor label of this sample is uncertain.

The chain couples TRBV5-6 to TRBJ2-7, with 8 positions matching TRBD2. V was clipped by 1 base and J by 3 bases; unmatched bases: 9. Germline V gene sequence: CDR1 SGHDT, CDR2 YYEEEE. This CDR3 is built from 16 residues. CDR3 loop: CASSLFGGRFNYEQYF. In DNA form, the CDR3 reads TGTGCCAGCAGCTTGTTTGGCGGGAGGTTTAACTACGAGCAGTACTTC.

The V call is TRBV5-5, the J call TRBJ2-5; TRBD2 is a possible D gene (6 bases). This CDR3 spans 15 amino acids. V lost 5 bases, J lost 4 bases, and 18 bases lay in between. CDR1 and CDR2 (germline): SGHKS, YYEKEE (reference sequence). Here the CDR3 reads CASSLGGGQGETQYF. The DNA of the CDR3 is TGTGCCAGCAGTCTGGGGGGTGGTCAGGGAGAGACCCAGTACTTC.

On this clone itself: Different DNA sequences within this sample yield the same CDR3. The chain employs TRBV6-5 and TRBJ1-1, with a possible D match to TRBD1 (5 bases). This CDR3 is 13 amino acids long. V was cut by 6 bases and J by 0 bases, with 8 bases left in between. Germline V gene lookup returns CDR1 MNHEY and CDR2 SVGAGI. CDR3 bases: TGTGCCAGCAGAGTAGGGGTGAACACTGAAGCTTTCTTT. Protein: CASRVGVNTEAFF.

The genes are TRBV7-2 and TRBJ1-3; no firm D call. The CDR3 totals 15 residues. Germline CDR1 is SGHTA and CDR2 is FQGNSA. Trimming took 1 base from V and 4 from J, leaving 11 bases between them. In nucleotides, the CDR3 is TGTGCCAGCAGCTTAGTGGCCGTATTGGGAAACACCATATATTTT. This codes for CASSLVAVLGNTIYF.

The table lists this clone with many counts. The gene calls are TRBV30 and TRBJ1-6, with 7 bases fitting TRBD1. The germline V gene encodes CDR1 GTSNPN and CDR2 SVGIG (reference sequence). V shed 7 bases, J shed 8 bases, and the junction held 8 bases outside the gene matches. This CDR3 has 13 residues. The CDR3 reads CALTGTAYSPLHF. DNA for the CDR3: TGTGCCTTGACCGGGACAGCTTATTCACCCCTCCACTTT.

This sequence joins TRBV6-1 and TRBJ2-7; D is perhaps TRBD1 (5 bases). V was trimmed by 2 bases and J by 5 bases, leaving 22 bases between them. The germline V gene encodes CDR1 MNHNS and CDR2 SASEGT. This CDR3 is 17 amino acids long. The DNA of the CDR3 is TGTGCCAGCAGTGAATTTGGTGCCAGGCAGGGATTCAACGAGCAGTACTTC. It codes for CASSEFGARQGFNEQYF.

V gene TRBV6-5 combines with J gene TRBJ2-3; TRBD2 matches at 10 bases. CDR3 size: 16 residues. V lost 2 bases, J lost 2 bases, and 4 bases stayed unmatched. Germline V gene data show CDR1 as MNHEY and CDR2 as SVGAGI. The CDR3 region has the DNA TGTGCCAGCAGTTACAGGACTAGCGGAAACACAGATACGCAGTATTTT. Amino acid sequence: CASSYRTSGNTDTQYF.

The rearrangement uses TRBV7-9 and TRBJ1-6; D uncertain. The CDR3 covers 14 residues. Germline V lookup: CDR1 SEHNR, CDR2 FQNEAQ (reference sequence). V was pared by 1 base and J by 4 bases, with 5 bases between. The CDR3 region has the DNA TGTGCCAGCAGCTTAGAACAGTATAATTCACCCCTCCACTTT. Translating gives CASSLEQYNSPLHF.

J is TRBJ2-7 and V is TRBV29-1; 9 bases are shared with TRBD2. Germline V gene sequence: CDR1 SQVTM, CDR2 ANQGSEA. The CDR3 runs to 14 residues. Trimming removed 7 bases from V and 0 bases from J; junction bases left unmatched: 7. DNA of the CDR3: TGCAGCGCTGCGGGTAGCGGGAGCTCCTACGAGCAGTACTTC. As protein: CSAAGSGSSYEQYF.

The DNA for the CDR3 is TGTGCCAGTAGTATCAATGGGACAGGGGAATTAAGTGAAAAACTGTTTTTT. It encodes CASSINGTGELSEKLFF. The rearrangement joins TRBV19 to TRBJ1-4, with 10 bases fitting TRBD1. J gave up 7 bases and V 3 bases, and 11 bases lay outside the gene matches. In germline, CDR1 is LNHDA, CDR2 SQIVND (reference sequence). The length of the CDR3 is 17 residues.

This clone was picked up one time. The gene calls are TRBV6-5 and TRBJ1-6, with D possibly matching TRBD1 (5 bases). Germline CDR1 reads MNHEY; CDR2 reads SVGAGI. This CDR3 is built from 14 residues. V was shortened by 7 bases and J by 7 bases, with 14 bases between the two germline ends. The DNA for the CDR3 is TGTGCCAGCAACCCAGGGTTGTCGAATTCACCCCTCCACTTT. Translated, it gives CASNPGLSNSPLHF.

This chain connects TRBV3-1 (or the pseudogene TRBV3-2) to TRBJ1-2, with no clear D. The CDR3 totals 14 residues. Trimming took off 4 bases at V and 0 bases at J, with 9 bases between the two ends. Per germline, CDR1 LGHDT and CDR2 YNNKEL (reference sequence). The CDR3 is CASSPLRANYGYTF. The CDR3, as DNA: TGTGCCAGCAGCCCCCTCCGCGCTAACTATGGCTACACCTTC.

The V and J genes are TRBV10-1 and TRBJ2-1; D is unresolved. CDR3 length equals 15 residues. Trimming removed 0 bases at V and 5 bases at J, with 11 bases between. Germline assignment: CDR1 WNHNN and CDR2 SYGVQD (reference sequence). CDR3 DNA sequence: TGCGCCAGCAGTGAGTCCGGAGTTACCGACAATGAGCAGTTCTTC. Protein product: CASSESGVTDNEQFF.

This clone appeared a few times. V and J are TRBV30 and TRBJ1-3, with a tentative D call TRBD1 (6 bases). The germline V gene encodes CDR1 GTSNPN and CDR2 SVGIG (reference sequence). The CDR3 is 13 residues long. V was clipped by 2 bases and J by 3 bases, with 8 bases between them. The CDR3 loop reads CAWSWDIGNTIYF. The DNA for the CDR3 is TGTGCCTGGAGTTGGGACATTGGAAACACCATATATTTT.

This clone was observed a handful of times. V and J are TRBV6-2 or TRBV6-3 and TRBJ1-4; TRBD1 matches 7 bases. V lost 2 bases to trimming and J lost 3 bases; unmatched junction nucleotides: 3. The CDR3 length is 15 residues. Germline-derived CDR1 and CDR2 are MNHEY and SVGEGT. The CDR3 region is CASSYPGTANEKLFF. The CDR3 bases are TGTGCCAGCAGTTACCCCGGGACAGCTAATGAAAAACTGTTTTTT.

This clone was counted a few times. The chain is built from TRBV6-6 and TRBJ1-5; 11 bases match TRBD1. The ends lost 5 bases at V and 4 bases at J; junction bases unmatched: 13. The CDR3 covers 18 residues. Germline CDR1 MNHNY, CDR2 SVGAGI (reference sequence). The DNA of the CDR3 is TGTGCCAGCAGTCCCGCCGGGACAGGGGGGATCAAAAATCAGCCCCAGCATTTT. It specifies CASSPAGTGGIKNQPQHF.

The chain couples TRBV7-3 to TRBJ2-7, with 8 bases lining up with TRBD1. The CDR3 is 15 amino acids. Trimming cost V 4 bases and J 4 bases; bases outside gene matches: 9. Germline V gene data show CDR1 as SGHTA and CDR2 as FQGTGA. The CDR3 is CASSSYGTGTYEQYF. CDR3 nucleotide sequence: TGTGCCAGCAGCTCCTACGGGACAGGAACATACGAGCAGTACTTC.

The J gene is TRBJ2-2, the V gene TRBV7-2; 7 nucleotides line up with TRBD1. Germline assignment: CDR1 SGHTA and CDR2 FQGNSA. Germline trimming cut 4 bases from V and 5 bases from J; bases unmatched to any gene: 4. The CDR3 contains 14 residues. CDR3 amino acids: CASSSNRGTGELFF. For the CDR3, the DNA is TGTGCCAGCAGCTCGAACAGGGGAACCGGGGAGCTGTTTTTT.

The CDR3 bases are TGTGCCAGCAGCGCGATTACAGGGAGAGCTGAAGCTTTCTTT. It is translated as CASSAITGRAEAFF. J is TRBJ1-1 and V is TRBV9; possibly TRBD1 for D (6 bases). The CDR3 covers 14 residues. V was pared by 3 bases and J by 6 bases, with 15 bases between. Germline CDR1 and CDR2: SGDLS and YYNGEE. The full variable domain, with the rest looked up from reference TRBV9 and TRBJ1-1, is DSGVTQTPKHLITATGQRVTLRCSPRSGDLSVYWYQQSLDQGLQFLIQYYNGEERAKGNILERFSAQQFPDLHSELNLSSLELGDSALYFCASSAITGRAEAFFGQGTRLTVV.

The chain's CDR3 is CASSLPGGLSPLHF. CDR3 DNA: TGTGCCAGTAGTCTCCCCGGGGGGCTCTCACCCCTCCACTTT. The gene calls are TRBV19 and TRBJ1-6; a possible D gene is TRBD1 (6 bases). CDR3 length equals 14 residues. The V end lost 5 bases, the J end lost 10 bases, and 15 bases lay between the germline ends. Germline V gives CDR1 LNHDA, CDR2 SQIVND (reference sequence).

The chain uses TRBV5-1 and TRBJ2-2, with a possible D match to TRBD2 (5 bases). The CDR3 is 14 amino acids. Trimming pared 6 bases from V and 6 bases from J, leaving 15 bases between. Germline CDR1 is SGHRS and CDR2 is YFSETQ. The CDR3 region is CASNSGSDSGELFF. The CDR3 DNA reads TGCGCCAGCAATAGTGGGAGCGATTCCGGGGAGCTGTTTTTT.

The gene calls are TRBV7-9 and TRBJ2-7, with TRBD2 matching 7 bases. The CDR3 extends over 15 amino acids. J was trimmed by 4 bases and V by 5 bases; bases with no gene match: 11. Germline V gives CDR1 SEHNR, CDR2 FQNEAQ (reference sequence). CDR3 region: CASSPRASGVYEQYF. CDR3 coding DNA: TGTGCCAGCAGCCCGCGGGCTAGCGGCGTTTACGAGCAGTACTTC.

This chain uses TRBV30 with TRBJ1-3, with D maybe TRBD1 (6 bases). The germline gives CDR1 GTSNPN, CDR2 SVGIG (reference sequence). This CDR3 is 14 amino acids long. V lost 6 bases and J lost 1, with 13 bases in between. In DNA form, the CDR3 reads TGTGCCTGTGGTGGTGGGACATCTGGAAACACCATATATTTT. Protein: CACGGGTSGNTIYF. Supplemented by reference TRBV30 and TRBJ1-3, the full variable domain reads SQTIHQWPATLVQPVGSPLSLECTVEGTSNPNLYWYRQAAGRGLQLLFYSVGIGQISSEVPQNLSASRPQDRQFILSSKKLLLSDSGFYLCACGGGTSGNTIYFGEGSWLTVV.